The TCR beta chain described here comes from a study of T cell repertoires in cytomegalovirus infection (dated by TCRdb to the late 2010s). Background for the entire study: Alongside well-studied HLA-B-restricted epitopes, the peptide stimulations were aimed at recently identified HLA-C-restricted CMV epitopes, whose presentation resists viral immunomodulation. Donor HLA type was relevant to the analysis, as public TCR beta signatures indicated carriage of CMV infection together with the matching HLA type. The paper as a whole reports these results and caveats: The ex vivo response was dominated by HLA-C-restricted CMV-specific TCR beta clonotypes, which also provided the single most frequent clonotype in two of eight donors. In both this cohort and an independent cohort of some 350 donors, the cumulative frequency of public TCR beta family members distinguished carriers of CMV infection plus the relevant HLA type.

As regards this clonotype: Its recognized antigen is unknown. No per-base quality is available; no much larger clone lies one base away.

The treatment or condition label of this sample denotes: in vitro stimulation with specific CMV peptide epitopes to enrich CMV-specific T cells. Taken from the germline V gene, the CDR1 and CDR2 loops are SNHLY and FYNNEI. The CDR3 spans 13 residues, from the cysteine through the phenylalanine. Kept here is only the CDR3 DNA, which spans 39 bases and is read in frame from base 1. Trimming removed 8 bases from V and 3 bases from J, leaving 13 bases between the germline ends. Sequencing took place on an Illumina HiSeq 1500. Using fastp at Q25 and MiXCR, TCRdb reprocessed the public reads and kept productive beta chains. Rows with a matching CDR3 protein are joined into one entry that keeps the most common DNA and genes. The sample records about 890,000 distinct CDR3 sequences, around 30% of which are singletons. The biggest ten clones account for 11% to 15% of the sample.

Sample: cultured CD8+ T cells from PBMCs, taken from culture after CMV antigen stimulation. The TCR sequence derives from a human donor in good health (CMV status not recorded). Some clones in this sample may be carry-over from other donors' samples. The chain uses TRBV2 and TRBJ1-1; a weak D assignment points to TRBD1 (5 bases agree). DNA sequence: TGTGCCAGCGACAGCGCTCAAGACACTGAAGCTTTCTTT. Its protein is CASDSAQDTEAFF.